A selection of T cell receptor beta chains follows, all from one sample in a study of OX40 agonist ivuxolimab in advanced cancers. The data were produced by immunoSEQ multiplex PCR, yet TCRdb's version contains in-frame clones alone and is incomplete. The table records 77,000 or so clones, about 90% of them present only once. This specimen was CD4+ or CD8+ T cells sorted from blood, taken in a trial of the OX40 agonist ivuxolimab. The receptors stem from an adult with an advanced solid tumor such as melanoma, head and neck, liver or kidney cancer. Both conserved end residues are part of each CDR3. Each record gives: clone size, V gene, D gene, J gene, CDR3 protein, CDR3 DNA. D genes are given only for firm matches. Clone size is not always given. Where it is, it says once, few, many or a class for expanded clones.

.	TRBV7-2	.	TRBJ2-2	CASTRTERTGELFF	TGTGCCAGCACCAGGACAGAGCGGACCGGGGAGCTGTTTTTT
.	TRBV4-3	TRBD2	TRBJ2-7	CASSRLAGVYEQYF	TGCGCCAGCAGCCGGCTAGCGGGAGTCTACGAGCAGTACTTC
.	TRBV6-5	TRBD1	TRBJ2-3	CASSWGQSLDTQYF	TGTGCCAGCAGTTGGGGACAGTCTCTGGATACGCAGTATTTT
.	TRBV30	.	TRBJ1-3	CAWIRVGLSGNTIYF	TGTGCCTGGATCCGAGTGGGGCTCTCTGGAAACACCATATATTTT
.	TRBV7-3	.	TRBJ2-5	CASSLGGSRTQYF	TGTGCCAGCAGCTTAGGCGGCTCAAGGACCCAGTACTTC
.	TRBV4-2	.	TRBJ2-7	CASSPNLGYEQYF	TGTGCCAGCAGCCCCAATCTAGGCTACGAGCAGTACTTC
.	TRBV11-2	TRBD2	TRBJ2-3	CASGRPSGRGTDTQYF	TGTGCCAGCGGCCGTCCTAGCGGGAGGGGCACAGATACGCAGTATTTT
.	TRBV9	TRBD1	TRBJ2-4	CASSVGVTGGSGIQYF	TGTGCCAGCAGCGTAGGGGTGACAGGGGGCTCGGGCATTCAGTACTTC
.	TRBV7-2	.	TRBJ2-7	CASREYSYEQYF	TGTGCCAGCAGAGAATACTCCTACGAGCAGTACTTC
once	TRBV10-2	.	TRBJ2-3	CASHALDTQYF	TGCGCCAGCCATGCCCTTGATACGCAGTATTTT
.	TRBV7-2	TRBD1	TRBJ1-5	CASSLRSGTGALNQPQHF	TGTGCCAGCAGCTTAAGGTCCGGGACAGGAGCACTGAATCAGCCCCAGCATTTT
.	TRBV6-5	.	TRBJ1-4	CASSKHYSGEKLFF	TGTGCCAGCAGTAAGCATTACTCTGGGGAAAAACTGTTTTTT
.	TRBV30	.	TRBJ1-6	CAWTDSYNSPLHF	TGTGCCTGGACTGACAGCTATAATTCACCCCTCCACTTT
.	TRBV7-3	.	TRBJ1-5	CASSRQPGASNQPQHF	TGTGCCAGCAGCCGCCAGCCGGGGGCTAGCAATCAGCCCCAGCATTTT
.	TRBV7-2	.	TRBJ2-5	CASGQETQYF	TGTGCCAGCGGCCAAGAGACCCAGTACTTC
.	TRBV25-1	TRBD1	TRBJ1-2	CASSPGTATYGYTF	TGTGCCAGCAGTCCCGGGACAGCTACCTATGGCTACACCTTC
.	TRBV7-7	TRBD2	TRBJ2-7	CASSFCRPIERGSRPSTYEQYF	TGTGCTAGCAGCTTTTGTAGGCCTATTGAGCGGGGGAGCCGGCCCAGCACCTACGAGCAGTACTTC
.	TRBV4-2	TRBD1	TRBJ2-1	CASSQGRQGGNEQFF	TGTGCCAGCAGCCAAGGGCGACAGGGGGGGAATGAGCAGTTCTTC
.	TRBV9	.	TRBJ2-7	CASSVGDEQYF	TGTGCCAGCAGCGTAGGCGACGAGCAGTACTTC
.	TRBV29-1	.	TRBJ2-4	CSAEVGVSIQYF	TGCAGCGCTGAGGTAGGGGTTAGCATTCAGTACTTC
.	TRBV6-6	.	TRBJ1-1	CASNPPRYTEAFF	TGTGCCAGCAATCCCCCCCGGTACACTGAAGCTTTCTTT
.	TRBV5-1	.	TRBJ1-2	CASSQGRGYGYTF	TGCGCCAGCAGCCAGGGGAGGGGCTATGGCTACACCTTC
.	TRBV19	TRBD2	TRBJ2-3	CASRDLSGRADTQYF	TGTGCCAGTAGGGACCTTAGCGGGAGGGCAGATACGCAGTATTTT
.	TRBV10-3	TRBD2	TRBJ2-1	CAINLAGGSGEQFF	TGTGCCATCAATCTAGCGGGAGGTTCTGGTGAGCAGTTCTTC
.	TRBV9	.	TRBJ1-5	CASSVERRGGSQPQHF	TGTGCCAGCAGCGTAGAGAGAAGGGGGGGTTCTCAGCCCCAGCATTTT
.	TRBV7-2	TRBD2	TRBJ2-3	CASSLGDKREGTDTQYF	TGTGCCAGCAGCTTAGGGGACAAGCGGGAGGGCACAGATACGCAGTATTTT
.	TRBV13	.	TRBJ2-7	CASGWQGGYEQYF	TGTGCCAGCGGTTGGCAGGGGGGGTACGAGCAGTACTTC
.	TRBV11-1	TRBD1	TRBJ2-3	CASSSPRDSLTDTQYF	TGTGCCAGCAGCTCCCCCAGGGACAGCCTCACAGATACGCAGTATTTT
once	TRBV5-1	.	TRBJ1-2	CASSFGALGGYGYTF	TGCGCCAGCAGCTTCGGTGCCCTGGGGGGCTATGGCTACACCTTC
.	TRBV7-2	TRBD1	TRBJ1-2	CASSLGGQGAHGYTF	TGTGCCAGCAGCTTAGGTGGACAGGGGGCTCACGGCTACACCTTC
.	TRBV28	.	TRBJ2-7	CASSSPGTPYEQYF	TGTGCCAGCAGTTCCCCCGGGACTCCCTACGAGCAGTACTTC
.	TRBV7-3	TRBD1	TRBJ1-2	CASSLSGQGPFYGYTF	TGTGCCAGCAGCTTAAGTGGACAGGGCCCCTTCTATGGCTACACCTTC
.	TRBV29-1	TRBD1	TRBJ1-5	CSVTYNGQGNQPQHF	TGCAGCGTTACTTATAACGGACAGGGCAATCAGCCCCAGCATTTT
.	TRBV19	.	TRBJ1-5	CASSIRHNSNQPQHF	TGTGCCAGTAGTATCCGGCACAATAGCAATCAGCCCCAGCATTTT
.	TRBV7-2	.	TRBJ2-1	CASSRRRVNEQFF	TGTGCCAGCAGCCGCCGGCGGGTTAATGAGCAGTTCTTC
.	TRBV5-6	.	TRBJ2-1	CASSTSGLNEQFF	TGTGCCAGCAGCACCTCTGGGTTGAATGAGCAGTTCTTC
.	TRBV5-1	TRBD2	TRBJ2-3	CASSFGGGGADTQYF	TGCGCCAGCAGTTTTGGTGGGGGAGGGGCAGATACGCAGTATTTT
.	TRBV4-2	TRBD2	TRBJ2-3	CASSHAPGLAGVYGTDTQYF	TGTGCCAGCAGCCATGCACCGGGACTAGCGGGAGTCTACGGCACAGATACGCAGTATTTT
.	TRBV21-1	.	TRBJ2-1	CASSKGTRLRDTNYNEQFF	TGTGCCAGCAGCAAAGGCACGCGACTCCGGGACACGAACTACAATGAGCAGTTCTTC
.	TRBV11-2	TRBD2	TRBJ2-3	CASSFRGTTYNTDTQYF	TGTGCCAGCAGCTTTAGAGGGACTACTTACAACACAGATACGCAGTATTTT
.	TRBV11-3	.	TRBJ2-5	CASSPRSQETQYF	TGTGCCAGCAGCCCGCGCTCCCAGGAGACCCAGTACTTC
.	TRBV5-1	.	TRBJ2-1	CASSSRWDKYNEQFF	TGCGCCAGCAGCTCGCGGTGGGACAAATACAATGAGCAGTTCTTC
.	TRBV6-1	TRBD2	TRBJ2-7	CASSDFRLAGSYEQYF	TGTGCCAGCAGTGATTTTAGACTAGCGGGCTCCTACGAGCAGTACTTC
once	TRBV5-1	.	TRBJ1-2	CASSLTTNYGYTF	TGCGCCAGCAGCTTGACGACTAACTATGGCTACACCTTC
once	TRBV2	.	TRBJ2-2	CASSEAADSLAGELFF	TGTGCCAGCAGTGAAGCTGCCGACAGTCTCGCCGGGGAGCTGTTTTTT
.	TRBV10-1	.	TRBJ2-5	CASSPPGDPQETQYF	TGCGCCAGCAGCCCCCCGGGGGACCCCCAAGAGACCCAGTACTTC
.	TRBV7-2	.	TRBJ2-7	CASSLDGAYSYEQYF	TGTGCCAGCAGCTTAGATGGAGCTTACTCCTACGAGCAGTACTTC
.	TRBV2	.	TRBJ1-2	CASSPVRGRDDYGYTF	TGTGCCAGCAGTCCCGTCCGGGGGCGCGATGACTATGGCTACACCTTC
once	TRBV29-1	.	TRBJ1-4	CSVDPLSSGEKLFF	TGCAGCGTTGACCCCCTTTCCTCTGGAGAAAAACTGTTTTTT
once	TRBV6-5	.	TRBJ2-7	CASSPNSYEQYF	TGTGCCAGCAGCCCTAACTCCTACGAGCAGTACTTC